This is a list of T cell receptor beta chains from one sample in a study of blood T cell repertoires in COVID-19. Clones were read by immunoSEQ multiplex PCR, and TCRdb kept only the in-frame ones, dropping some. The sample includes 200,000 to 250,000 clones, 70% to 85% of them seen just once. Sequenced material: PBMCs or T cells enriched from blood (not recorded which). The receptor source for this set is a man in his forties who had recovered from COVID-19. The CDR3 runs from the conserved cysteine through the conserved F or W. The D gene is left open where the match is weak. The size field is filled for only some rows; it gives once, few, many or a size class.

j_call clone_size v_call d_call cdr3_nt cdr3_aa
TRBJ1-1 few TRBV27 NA TGTGCCAGCAGTCCACAGGGCCGGAACACTGAAGCTTTCTTT CASSPQGRNTEAFF
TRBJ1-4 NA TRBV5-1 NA TGCGCCAGCAGCGGTACAGGGTCGAATGAAAAACTGTTTTTT CASSGTGSNEKLFF
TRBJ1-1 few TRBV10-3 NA TGTGCCACCGGGGGGCGGAACACTGAAGCTTTCTTT CATGGRNTEAFF
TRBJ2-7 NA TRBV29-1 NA TGCAGCGCTCAGGATATTGCCTACGAGCAGTACTTC CSAQDIAYEQYF
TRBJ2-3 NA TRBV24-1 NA TGTGCCACCCCTGGGGCAGGAACCCGCACAGATACGCAGTATTTT CATPGAGTRTDTQYF
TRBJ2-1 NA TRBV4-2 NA TGTGCCAGCAGCCAAAGGAGAGGCCCCCCCAATGAGCAGTTCTTC CASSQRRGPPNEQFF
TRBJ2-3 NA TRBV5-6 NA TGTGCCAGCAGCTTTGGCGGGCTAGTAAGCACAGATACGCAGTATTTT CASSFGGLVSTDTQYF
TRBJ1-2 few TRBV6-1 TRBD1 TGTGCCAGCAGTGACGACAGGGTGAGAGGCTACACCTTC CASSDDRVRGYTF
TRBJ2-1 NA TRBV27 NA TGTGCCAGCAGTTCCCCTCCCTACAATGAGCAGTTCTTC CASSSPPYNEQFF
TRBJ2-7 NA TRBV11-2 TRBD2 TGTGCCAGCAGCTTATTGGGACTAGCGGGGTCGTACGAGCAGTACTTC CASSLLGLAGSYEQYF
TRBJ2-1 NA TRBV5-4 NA TGTGCCAGCAGCTTGCCTCAGGGCAATGAGCAGTTCTTC CASSLPQGNEQFF
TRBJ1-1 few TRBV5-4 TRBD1 TGTGCCAGCAGCTTGGTACAGGGGAGTACTGAAGCTTTCTTT CASSLVQGSTEAFF
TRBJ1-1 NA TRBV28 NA TGTGCCAGCAGGGTCGATACAGGTCGAGTGGCTGAAGCTTTCTTT CASRVDTGRVAEAFF
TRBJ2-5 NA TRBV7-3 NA TGTGCCAGCAGCGTCGGGTCCCCCGGGGAGACCCAGTACTTC CASSVGSPGETQYF
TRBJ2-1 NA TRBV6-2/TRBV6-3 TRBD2 TGTGCCAGCAGTTACTCTAATCTAGCGGGAAACAATGAGCAGTTCTTC CASSYSNLAGNNEQFF
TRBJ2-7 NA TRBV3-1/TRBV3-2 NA TGTGCCAGCAGCCGAGCCCTTCGACAGAGCTACGAGCAGTACTTC CASSRALRQSYEQYF
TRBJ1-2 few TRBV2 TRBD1 TGTGCCAGCATACCCGACCGGACAGGCTATGGCTACACCTTC CASIPDRTGYGYTF